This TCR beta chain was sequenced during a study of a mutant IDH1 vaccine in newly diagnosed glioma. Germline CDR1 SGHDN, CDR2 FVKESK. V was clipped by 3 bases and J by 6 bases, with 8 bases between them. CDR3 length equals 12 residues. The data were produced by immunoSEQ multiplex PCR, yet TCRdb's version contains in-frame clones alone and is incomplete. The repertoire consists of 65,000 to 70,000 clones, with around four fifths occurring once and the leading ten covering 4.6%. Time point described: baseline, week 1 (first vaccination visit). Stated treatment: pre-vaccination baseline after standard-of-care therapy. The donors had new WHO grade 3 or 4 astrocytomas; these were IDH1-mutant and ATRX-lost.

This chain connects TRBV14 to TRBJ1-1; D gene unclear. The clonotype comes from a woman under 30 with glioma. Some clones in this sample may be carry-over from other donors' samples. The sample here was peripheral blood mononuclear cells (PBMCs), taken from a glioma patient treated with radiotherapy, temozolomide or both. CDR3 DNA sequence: TGTGCCAGCAGCCAGGTTAGCGCTGAAGCTTTCTTT. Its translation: CASSQVSAEAFF.